This T cell receptor (beta chain) was documented in a study of glioma-infiltrating T cells. Study-wide points: Gliomas, especially low-grade, showed above-expected tissue-blood divergence; non-neoplastic patients showed below. Very few CDR3 sequences were shared between tissue and blood. Patients with low tissue-blood divergence carried a signature set of shared blood CDR3 motifs.

A remark on this clonotype: Its antigen remains unknown. The junction does not match germline at one end; this may be a read error.

Amplification of TCR alpha and beta CDR3 regions from RNA used iRepertoire nested multiplex PCR. Input was roughly 95-400 ng of tissue mRNA or PBMC total RNA. MiXCR was run by TCRdb on the multiplex PCR reads, yielding one entry per CDR3 protein. In the table there are 300,000 to 400,000 distinct CDR3 sequences, more than 35% of which are singletons. This CDR3 has 14 residues. CDR1 and CDR2 (germline): MNHEY, SVGEGT. The chain combines TRBV6-2 or TRBV6-3 with TRBJ2-3; D gene uncertain. This receptor was obtained from a human donor with low-grade glioma or glioblastoma, undergoing nonglioma brain surgery, or in good health (not recorded which). The sequencing sample was made of glioma tissue, nonneoplastic brain tissue, or PBMCs (not recorded which). The CDR3 protein is CASSPQVHTDTQYF. The CDR3 nucleotides read TGTGCCAGCAGCCCTCAGGTGCACACAGATACGCAGTATTTC.